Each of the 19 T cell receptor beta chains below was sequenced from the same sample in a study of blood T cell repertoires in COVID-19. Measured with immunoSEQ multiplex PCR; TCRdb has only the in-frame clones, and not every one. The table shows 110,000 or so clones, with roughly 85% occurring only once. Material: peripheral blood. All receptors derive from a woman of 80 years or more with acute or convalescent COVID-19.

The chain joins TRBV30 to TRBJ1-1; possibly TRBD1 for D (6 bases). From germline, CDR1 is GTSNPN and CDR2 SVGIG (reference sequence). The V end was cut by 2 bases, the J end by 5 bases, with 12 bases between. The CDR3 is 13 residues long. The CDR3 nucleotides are TGTGCCTGGAGTTGGGGACAAGGGACTGAAGCTTTCTTT. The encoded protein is CAWSWGQGTEAFF.

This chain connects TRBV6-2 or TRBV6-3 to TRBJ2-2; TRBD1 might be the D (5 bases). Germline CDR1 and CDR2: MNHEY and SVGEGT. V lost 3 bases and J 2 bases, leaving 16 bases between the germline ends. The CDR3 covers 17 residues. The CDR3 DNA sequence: TGTGCCAGCAGTTATCTTAGGGGCGGCGCCAACACCGGGGAGCTGTTTTTT. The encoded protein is CASSYLRGGANTGELFF.

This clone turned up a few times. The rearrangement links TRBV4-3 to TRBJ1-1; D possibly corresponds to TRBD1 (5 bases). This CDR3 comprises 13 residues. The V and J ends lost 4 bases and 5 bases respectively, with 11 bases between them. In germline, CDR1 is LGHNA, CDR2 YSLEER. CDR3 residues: CASSREGDTEAFF. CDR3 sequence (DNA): TGCGCCAGCAGCCGAGAAGGGGATACTGAAGCTTTCTTT.

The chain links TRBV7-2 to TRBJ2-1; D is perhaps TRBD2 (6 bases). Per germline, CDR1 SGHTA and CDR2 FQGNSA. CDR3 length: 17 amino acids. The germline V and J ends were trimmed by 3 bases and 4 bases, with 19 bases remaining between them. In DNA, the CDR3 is TGTGCCAGCAGCTTGCGCGGGACCCTCGCGGGGTACAATGAGCAGTTCTTC. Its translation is CASSLRGTLAGYNEQFF.

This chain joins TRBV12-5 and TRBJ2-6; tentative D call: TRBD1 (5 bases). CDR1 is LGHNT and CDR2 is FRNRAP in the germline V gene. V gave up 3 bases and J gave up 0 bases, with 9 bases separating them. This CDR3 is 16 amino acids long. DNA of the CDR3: TGTGCTAGTGGTTTCACAGGCGCCTCTGGGGCCAACGTCCTGACTTTC. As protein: CASGFTGASGANVLTF. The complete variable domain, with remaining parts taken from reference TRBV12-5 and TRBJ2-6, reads DARVTQTPRHKVTEMGQEVTMRCQPILGHNTVFWYRQTMMQGLELLAYFRNRAPLDDSGMPKDRFSAEMPDATLATLKIQPSEPRDSAVYFCASGFTGASGANVLTFGAGSRLTVL.

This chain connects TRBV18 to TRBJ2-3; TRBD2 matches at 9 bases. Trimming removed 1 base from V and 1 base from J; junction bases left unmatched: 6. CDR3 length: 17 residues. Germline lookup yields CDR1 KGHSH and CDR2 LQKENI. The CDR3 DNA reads TGTGCCAGCTCACCACTTATGACTAGCGGAGGCACAGATACGCAGTATTTT. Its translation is CASSPLMTSGGTDTQYF.

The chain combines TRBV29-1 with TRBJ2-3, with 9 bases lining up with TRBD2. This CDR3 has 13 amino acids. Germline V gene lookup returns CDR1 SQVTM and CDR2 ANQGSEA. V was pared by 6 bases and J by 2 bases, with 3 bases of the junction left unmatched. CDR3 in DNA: TGCAGCGTCCCTAGCGGGAACACAGATACGCAGTATTTT. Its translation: CSVPSGNTDTQYF.

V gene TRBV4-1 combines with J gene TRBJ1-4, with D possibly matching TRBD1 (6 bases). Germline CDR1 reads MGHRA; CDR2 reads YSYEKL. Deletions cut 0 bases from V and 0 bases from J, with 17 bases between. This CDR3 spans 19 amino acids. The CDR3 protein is CASSQDEGQRFATNEKLFF. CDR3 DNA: TGCGCCAGCAGCCAAGATGAAGGACAGCGCTTTGCAACTAATGAAAAACTGTTTTTT.

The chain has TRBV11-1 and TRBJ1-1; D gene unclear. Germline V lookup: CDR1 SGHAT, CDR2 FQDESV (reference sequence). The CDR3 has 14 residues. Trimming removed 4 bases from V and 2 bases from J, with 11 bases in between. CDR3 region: CASSSVAGNTEAFF. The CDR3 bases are TGTGCCAGCAGCTCAGTGGCGGGAAACACTGAAGCTTTCTTT.

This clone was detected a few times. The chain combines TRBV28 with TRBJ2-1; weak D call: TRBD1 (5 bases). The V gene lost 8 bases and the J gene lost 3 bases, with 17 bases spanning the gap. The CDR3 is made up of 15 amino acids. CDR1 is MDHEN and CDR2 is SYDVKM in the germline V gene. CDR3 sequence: CASGSGKKLYNEQFF. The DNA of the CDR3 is TGTGCCAGCGGATCAGGGAAAAAGCTCTACAATGAGCAGTTCTTC.

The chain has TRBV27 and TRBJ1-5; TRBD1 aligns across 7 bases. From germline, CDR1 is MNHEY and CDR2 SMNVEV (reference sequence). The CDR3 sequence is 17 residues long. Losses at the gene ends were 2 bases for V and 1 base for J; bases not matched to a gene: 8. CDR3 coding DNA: TGTGCCAGCAGTTTACGCCGACAGGGTCGAAGCAATCAGCCCCAGCATTTT. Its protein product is CASSLRRQGRSNQPQHF.

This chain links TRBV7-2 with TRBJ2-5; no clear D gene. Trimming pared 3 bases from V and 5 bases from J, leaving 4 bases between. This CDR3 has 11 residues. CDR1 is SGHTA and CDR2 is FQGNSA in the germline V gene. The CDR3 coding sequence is TGTGCCAGCAGCTTCTATGAGACCCAGTACTTC. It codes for CASSFYETQYF.

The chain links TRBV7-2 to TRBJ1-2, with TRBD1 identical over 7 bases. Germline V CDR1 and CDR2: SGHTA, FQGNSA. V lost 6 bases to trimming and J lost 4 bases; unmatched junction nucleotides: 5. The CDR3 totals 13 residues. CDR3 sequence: CASRRGTAYGYTF. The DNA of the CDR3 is TGTGCCAGCAGACGCGGGACAGCCTATGGCTACACCTTC.

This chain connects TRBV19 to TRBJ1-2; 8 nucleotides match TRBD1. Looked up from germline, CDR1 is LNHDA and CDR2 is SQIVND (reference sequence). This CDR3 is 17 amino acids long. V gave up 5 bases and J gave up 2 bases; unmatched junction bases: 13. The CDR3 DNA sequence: TGTGCCAGTAGTCGAAGTGTCCTCCGGACAGGGAACTATGGCTACACCTTC. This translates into CASSRSVLRTGNYGYTF.

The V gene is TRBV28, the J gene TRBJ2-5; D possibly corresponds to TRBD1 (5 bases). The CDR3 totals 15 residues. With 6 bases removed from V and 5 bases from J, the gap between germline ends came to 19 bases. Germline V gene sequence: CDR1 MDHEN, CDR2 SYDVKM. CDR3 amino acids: CASSTKGASRETQYF. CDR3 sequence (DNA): TGTGCCAGCAGCACGAAAGGGGCTAGTCGGGAGACCCAGTACTTC. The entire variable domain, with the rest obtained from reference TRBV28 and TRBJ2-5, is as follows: DVKVTQSSRYLVKRTGEKVFLECVQDMDHENMFWYRQDPGLGLRLIYFSYDVKMKEKGDIPEGYSVSREKKERFSLILESASTNQTSMYLCASSTKGASRETQYFGPGTRLLVL.

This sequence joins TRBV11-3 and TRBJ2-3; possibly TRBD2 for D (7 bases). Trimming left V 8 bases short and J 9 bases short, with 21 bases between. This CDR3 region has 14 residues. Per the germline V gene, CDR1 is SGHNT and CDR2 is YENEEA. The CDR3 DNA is TGTGCCAGCTCTGGGGGAGGGGGTGCGAGGACGCAGTATTTT. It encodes CASSGGGGARTQYF.

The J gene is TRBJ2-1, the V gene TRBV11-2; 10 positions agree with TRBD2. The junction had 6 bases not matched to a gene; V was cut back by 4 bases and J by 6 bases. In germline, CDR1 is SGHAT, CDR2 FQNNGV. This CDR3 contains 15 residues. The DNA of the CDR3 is TGTGCCAGCAGCTCCATAGCGGGAGGTGGCAATGAGCAGTTCTTC. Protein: CASSSIAGGGNEQFF. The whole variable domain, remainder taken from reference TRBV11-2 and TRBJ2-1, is EAGVAQSPRYKIIEKRQSVAFWCNPISGHATLYWYQQILGQGPKLLIQFQNNGVVDDSQLPKDRFSAERLKGVDSTLKIQPAKLEDSAVYLCASSSIAGGGNEQFFGPGTRLTVL.

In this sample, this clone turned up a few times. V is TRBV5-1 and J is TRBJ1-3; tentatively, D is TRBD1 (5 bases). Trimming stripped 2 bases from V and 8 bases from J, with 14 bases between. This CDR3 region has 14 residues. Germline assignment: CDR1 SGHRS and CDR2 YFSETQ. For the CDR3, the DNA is TGCGCCAGCAGCTTTGGGGCCGCGGGGGACACCATATATTTT. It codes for CASSFGAAGDTIYF.

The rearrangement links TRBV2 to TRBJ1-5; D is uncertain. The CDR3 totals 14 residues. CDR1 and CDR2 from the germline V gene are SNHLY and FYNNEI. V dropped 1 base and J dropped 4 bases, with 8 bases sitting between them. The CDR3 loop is CASSEDGGNQPQHF. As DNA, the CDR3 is TGTGCCAGCAGTGAAGACGGTGGTAATCAGCCCCAGCATTTT.